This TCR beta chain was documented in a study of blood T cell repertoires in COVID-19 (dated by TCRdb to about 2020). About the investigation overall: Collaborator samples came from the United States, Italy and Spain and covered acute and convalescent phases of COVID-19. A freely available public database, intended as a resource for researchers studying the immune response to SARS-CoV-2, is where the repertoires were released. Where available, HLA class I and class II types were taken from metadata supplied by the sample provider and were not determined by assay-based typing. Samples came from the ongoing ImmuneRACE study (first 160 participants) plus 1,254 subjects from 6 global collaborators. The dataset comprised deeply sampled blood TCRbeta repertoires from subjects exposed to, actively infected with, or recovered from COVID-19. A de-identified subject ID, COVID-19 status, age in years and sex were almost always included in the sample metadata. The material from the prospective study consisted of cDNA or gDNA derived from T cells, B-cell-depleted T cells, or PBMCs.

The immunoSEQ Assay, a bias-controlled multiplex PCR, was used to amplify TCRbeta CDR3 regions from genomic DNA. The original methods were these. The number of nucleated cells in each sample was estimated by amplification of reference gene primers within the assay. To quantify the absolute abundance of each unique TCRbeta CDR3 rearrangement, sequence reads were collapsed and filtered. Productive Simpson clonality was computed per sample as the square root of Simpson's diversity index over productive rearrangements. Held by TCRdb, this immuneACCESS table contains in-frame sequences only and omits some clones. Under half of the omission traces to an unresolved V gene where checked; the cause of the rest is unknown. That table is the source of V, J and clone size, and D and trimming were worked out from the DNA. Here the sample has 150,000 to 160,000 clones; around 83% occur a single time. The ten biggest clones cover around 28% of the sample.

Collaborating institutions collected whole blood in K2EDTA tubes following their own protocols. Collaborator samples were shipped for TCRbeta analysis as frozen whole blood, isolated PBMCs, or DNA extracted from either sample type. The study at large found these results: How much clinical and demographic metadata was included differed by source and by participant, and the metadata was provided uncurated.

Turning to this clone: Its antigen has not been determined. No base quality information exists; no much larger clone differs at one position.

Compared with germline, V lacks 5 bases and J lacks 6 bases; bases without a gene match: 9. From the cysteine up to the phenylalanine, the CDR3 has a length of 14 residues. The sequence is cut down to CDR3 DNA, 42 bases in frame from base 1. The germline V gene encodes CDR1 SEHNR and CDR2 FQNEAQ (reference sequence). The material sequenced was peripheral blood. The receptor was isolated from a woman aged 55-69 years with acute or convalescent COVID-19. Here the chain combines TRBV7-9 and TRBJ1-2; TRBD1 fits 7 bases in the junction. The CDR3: CASSRTGYGDGYTF. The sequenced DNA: TGTGCCAGCAGCCGGACAGGATACGGGGATGGCTACACCTTC. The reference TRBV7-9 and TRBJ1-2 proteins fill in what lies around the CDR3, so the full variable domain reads DTGVSQNPRHKITKRGQNVTFRCDPISEHNRLYWYRQTLGQGPEFLTYFQNEAQLEKSRLLSDRFSAERPKGSFSTLEIQRTEQGDSAMYLCASSRTGYGDGYTFGSGTRLTVV.